This is a list of T cell receptor beta chains from one sample in a study of OX40 agonist ivuxolimab in advanced cancers. The repertoire was sequenced with immunoSEQ multiplex PCR; TCRdb's copy has only in-frame clones and lacks some. The sample lists about 120,000 clones, 75% to 90% occurring once. The starting material was CD4+ or CD8+ T cells sorted from blood, obtained in a trial of the OX40 agonist ivuxolimab. These receptors originate from an adult with an advanced solid tumor such as melanoma, head and neck, liver or kidney cancer. Both conserved end residues are part of each CDR3. The D gene is left open where the match is weak. Some rows mark clone size as missing; the rest say once, few, many or name a class of expanded clone.

TRBV5-1,-,TRBD2,TRBJ2-1,TGCGCCAGCAGCAGGACTAGCGGGGCAACCGGCAACAATGAGCAGTTCTTC,CASSRTSGATGNNEQFF
TRBV18,-,-,TRBJ2-2,TGTGCCAGCTCACCGGCCAGTGACACCGGGGAGCTGTTTTTT,CASSPASDTGELFF
TRBV10-2,-,TRBD2,TRBJ2-7,TGCGCCAGCAGTCGGATCTCGGGGGGGGACTACGAGCAGTACTTC,CASSRISGGDYEQYF
TRBV7-2,-,TRBD1,TRBJ1-2,TGTGCCAGCAGCACATACAGGGGAACCCACTATGGCTACACCTTC,CASSTYRGTHYGYTF
TRBV20-1,-,-,TRBJ1-1,TGCAGTGCTAGAGATGCCGAGGCTTTCTTT,CSARDAEAFF
TRBV30,-,-,TRBJ2-2,TGTGCCTGGAGTGTTTTGCAGGGGTTGGCCGGGGAGCTGTTTTTT,CAWSVLQGLAGELFF
TRBV6-5,-,-,TRBJ2-1,TGTGCCAGCAGTTACTCAGAGGCTTACGACGGTGAGCAGTTCTTC,CASSYSEAYDGEQFF
TRBV27,-,-,TRBJ2-1,TGTGCCAGCAGTTTAAAATCGGTGTCCAACTACAATGAGCAGTTCTTC,CASSLKSVSNYNEQFF
TRBV27,-,TRBD1,TRBJ1-5,TGTGCCAGCAGCCGACAGGGCCGCAATCAGCCCCAGCATTTT,CASSRQGRNQPQHF
TRBV6-5,few,TRBD1,TRBJ1-6,TGTGCCAGCAGTTACACGACAGGGGAGGATTCACCCCTCCACTTT,CASSYTTGEDSPLHF
TRBV4-1,-,-,TRBJ2-1,TGCGCCAGCAGCCACTTGGGCCGTAACTCCTACAATGAGCAGTTCTTC,CASSHLGRNSYNEQFF
TRBV10-3,-,TRBD2,TRBJ2-1,TGTGCCATCAGTGAGGGACTAGCGGGGGGGTTTCAGTTCTTC,CAISEGLAGGFQFF
TRBV7-2,-,-,TRBJ1-1,TGTGCCAGCAGCTCCGGGGGGGCCAGGAGGTACACTGAAGCTTTCTTT,CASSSGGARRYTEAFF
TRBV30,-,-,TRBJ1-1,TGTGCCTGGCGGAGGGGCCCGAACACTGAAGCTTTCTTT,CAWRRGPNTEAFF
TRBV28,-,TRBD2,TRBJ2-7,TGTGCCAGCAGACCCGGGGGGACCCCCTACGAGCAGTACTTC,CASRPGGTPYEQYF
TRBV19,-,-,TRBJ2-1,TGTGCCAGTAGTAGGGGCAACTTAAACAATGAGCAGTTCTTC,CASSRGNLNNEQFF
TRBV6-1,-,TRBD1,TRBJ2-7,TGTGCCAGCAGAAGACAGGGGGCTTACGAGCAGTACTTC,CASRRQGAYEQYF
TRBV4-3,-,-,TRBJ1-2,TGCGCCAGCAGCCAAGGCTCGGACTATGGCTACACCTTC,CASSQGSDYGYTF
TRBV7-2,-,-,TRBJ2-7,TGTGCCAGCAGTCCAGGGTCTGCACCCGAGCAGTACTTC,CASSPGSAPEQYF
TRBV27,once,-,TRBJ2-5,TGTGCCAGCAGTTATGGGCGGGCCTACGAGACCCAGTACTTC,CASSYGRAYETQYF
TRBV6-5,-,-,TRBJ2-6,TGTGCCAGCAGACCACAGGGCGCTGGGGCCAACGTCCTGACTTTC,CASRPQGAGANVLTF
TRBV12-5,-,TRBD1,TRBJ2-5,TGTGCTAGTGGTTGGCCCCGGGACAGGGCTTTGGAGACCCAGTACTTC,CASGWPRDRALETQYF
TRBV10-2,-,-,TRBJ2-2,TGCGCCAGCAGAGGTCAGGGGTCCGGGGAGCTGTTTTTT,CASRGQGSGELFF
TRBV5-1,-,TRBD2,TRBJ2-7,TGCGCCAGCAGCGGGGGACTAGCGGGGGCCTTATATTCCTACGAGCAGTACTTC,CASSGGLAGALYSYEQYF
TRBV10-3,-,-,TRBJ2-5,TGTGCCATCAGTGAGTCCGGGTCCCAAGAGACCCAGTACTTC,CAISESGSQETQYF
TRBV2,-,-,TRBJ2-7,TGTGCCAGCAGACCAGGATCCTACGAGCAGTACTTC,CASRPGSYEQYF